Included here is one TCR beta chain sequence, with context. No antigen is known for it. The table came from immunoSEQ multiplex PCR; TCRdb's copy has only in-frame clones and leaves some out. The sample carries some 28,000 clones, roughly 90% recorded once. V gave up 5 bases and J gave up 4 bases; unmatched junction bases: 17. This CDR3 contains 17 residues. Germline-derived CDR1 and CDR2 are SGHRS and YFSETQ. Time point: newly diagnosed, previously untreated cHL patient sample. Purification of CD4+ T cells from thawed PBMCs was achieved by magnetic negative selection. The authors compared against newly diagnosed, untreated classical Hodgkin lymphoma PBMCs. This sample was included in a study of PD-1 blockade in classical Hodgkin lymphoma. Study-level results: Relapsed/refractory patients reportedly had lower baseline diversity than newly diagnosed patients.

Specimen: CD4+ T cells from blood. This TCR derives from a human donor with classical Hodgkin lymphoma. The chain joins TRBV5-1 to TRBJ1-1; 7 bases are a match to TRBD1. CDR3 sequence reads: CASSSSRVRGSGTEAFF. The CDR3, as DNA: TGCGCCAGCAGTTCTTCCCGGGTCAGGGGGTCGGGCACTGAAGCTTTCTTT.